The source of this T cell receptor (beta chain) is a study of T-cell reconstitution after alpha-beta-depleted transplantation in children. The CDR3 totals 17 residues. Germline CDR1 SGHKS, CDR2 YYEKEE (reference sequence). V shed 4 bases, J shed 1 base, and the junction held 12 bases outside the gene matches. Library preparation (for TCRbeta) was performed with unique molecular identifiers. Each CDR3 protein is one row after TCRdb ran MiXCR on the PCR reads. The top ten hold about 21% of the sample, which has 100,000 or so distinct CDR3 sequences, less than 25% seen once. V usage is TRBV5-5 and J usage is TRBJ1-1, with 8 bases identical to TRBD1. This receptor was identified in a boy younger than 10 with acute lymphoblastic leukemia, due to receive a stem cell transplant. The specimen comprised PBMCs, sampled before TCRalphabeta/CD19-depleted stem cell transplant. The CDR3 protein is CASSRTLTGASNTEAFF. In nucleotides, the CDR3 is TGTGCCAGCAGCCGGACGTTGACAGGGGCCTCGAACACTGAAGCTTTCTTT.